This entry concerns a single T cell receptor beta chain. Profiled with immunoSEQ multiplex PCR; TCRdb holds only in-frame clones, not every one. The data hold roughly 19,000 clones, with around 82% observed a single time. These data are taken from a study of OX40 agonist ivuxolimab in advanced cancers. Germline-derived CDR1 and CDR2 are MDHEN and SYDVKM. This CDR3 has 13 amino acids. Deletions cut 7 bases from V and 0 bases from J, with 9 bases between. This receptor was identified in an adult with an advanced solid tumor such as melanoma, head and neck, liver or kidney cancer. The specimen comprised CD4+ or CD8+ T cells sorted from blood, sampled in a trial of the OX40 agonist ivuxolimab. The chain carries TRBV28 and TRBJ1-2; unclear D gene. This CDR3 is CASTYTSNYGYTF. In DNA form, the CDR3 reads TGTGCCAGCACTTACACTTCTAACTATGGCTACACCTTC.